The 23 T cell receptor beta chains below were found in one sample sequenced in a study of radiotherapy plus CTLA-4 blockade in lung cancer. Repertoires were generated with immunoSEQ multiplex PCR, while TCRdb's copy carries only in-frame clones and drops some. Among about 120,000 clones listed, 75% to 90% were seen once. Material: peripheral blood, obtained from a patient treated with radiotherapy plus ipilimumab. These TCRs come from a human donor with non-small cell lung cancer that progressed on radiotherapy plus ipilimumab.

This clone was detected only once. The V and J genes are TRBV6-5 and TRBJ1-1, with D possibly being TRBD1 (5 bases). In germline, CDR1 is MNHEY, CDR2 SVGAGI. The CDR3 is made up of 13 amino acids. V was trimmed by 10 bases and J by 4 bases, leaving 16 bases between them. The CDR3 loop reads CAIGTDQGTEAFF. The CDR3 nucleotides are TGTGCCATTGGGACCGACCAGGGCACTGAAGCTTTCTTT.

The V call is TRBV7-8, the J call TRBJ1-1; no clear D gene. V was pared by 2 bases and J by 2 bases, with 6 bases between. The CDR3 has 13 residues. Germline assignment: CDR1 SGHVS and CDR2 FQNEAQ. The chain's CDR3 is CASSLLSNTEAFF. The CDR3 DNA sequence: TGTGCCAGCAGCTTACTCAGTAACACTGAAGCTTTCTTT.

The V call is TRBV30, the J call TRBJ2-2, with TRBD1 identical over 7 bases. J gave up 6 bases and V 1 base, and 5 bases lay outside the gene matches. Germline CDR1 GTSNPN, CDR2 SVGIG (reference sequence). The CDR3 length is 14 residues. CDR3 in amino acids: CAWSDAGGPGELFF. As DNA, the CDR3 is TGTGCCTGGAGTGACGCAGGGGGTCCCGGGGAGCTGTTTTTT.

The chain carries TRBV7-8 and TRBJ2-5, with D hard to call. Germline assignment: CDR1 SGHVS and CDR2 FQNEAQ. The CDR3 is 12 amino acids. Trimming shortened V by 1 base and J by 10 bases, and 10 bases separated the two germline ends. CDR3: CASSLGVQFQYF. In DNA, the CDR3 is TGTGCCAGCAGCTTAGGTGTCCAATTCCAGTACTTC.

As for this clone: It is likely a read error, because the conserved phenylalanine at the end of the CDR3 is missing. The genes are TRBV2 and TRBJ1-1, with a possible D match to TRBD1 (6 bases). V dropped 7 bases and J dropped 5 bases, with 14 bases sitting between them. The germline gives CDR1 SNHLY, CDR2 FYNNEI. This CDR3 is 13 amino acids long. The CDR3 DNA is TGTGCCAGCATCGTACAGGGTAATACTGAAGCTTTCCTT. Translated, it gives CASIVQGNTEAFL.

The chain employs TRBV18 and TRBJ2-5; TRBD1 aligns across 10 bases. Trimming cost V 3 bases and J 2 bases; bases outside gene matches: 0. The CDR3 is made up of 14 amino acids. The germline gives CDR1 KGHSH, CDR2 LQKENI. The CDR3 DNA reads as TGTGCCAGCTCACCGGACAGGGGGCAAGAGACCCAGTACTTC. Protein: CASSPDRGQETQYF. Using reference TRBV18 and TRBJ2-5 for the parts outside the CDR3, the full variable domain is NAGVMQNPRHLVRRRGQEARLRCSPMKGHSHVYWYRQLPEEGLKFMVYLQKENIIDESGMPKERFSAEFPKEGPSILRIQQVVRGDSAAYFCASSPDRGQETQYFGPGTRLLVL.

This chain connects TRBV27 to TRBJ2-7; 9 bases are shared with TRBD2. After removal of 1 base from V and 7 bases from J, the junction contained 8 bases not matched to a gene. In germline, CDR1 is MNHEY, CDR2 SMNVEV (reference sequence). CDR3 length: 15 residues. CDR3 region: CASSLLREGQREQYF. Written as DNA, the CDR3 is TGTGCCAGCAGTTTATTGCGGGAGGGCCAGCGGGAGCAGTACTTC.

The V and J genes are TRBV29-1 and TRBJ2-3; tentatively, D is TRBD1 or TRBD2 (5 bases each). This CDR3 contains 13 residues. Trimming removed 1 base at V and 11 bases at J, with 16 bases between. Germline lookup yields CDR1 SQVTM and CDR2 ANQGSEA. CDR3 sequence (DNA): TGCAGCGTTGAAGGGACTGGGGCTTTCGAGCAGTATTTT. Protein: CSVEGTGAFEQYF.

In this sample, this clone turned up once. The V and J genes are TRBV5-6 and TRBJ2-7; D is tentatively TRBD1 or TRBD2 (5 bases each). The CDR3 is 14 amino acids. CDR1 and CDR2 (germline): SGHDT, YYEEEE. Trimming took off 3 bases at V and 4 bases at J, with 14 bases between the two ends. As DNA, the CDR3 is TGTGCCAGCAGCTCCGGGACCTTGTTTTACGAGCAGTACTTC. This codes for CASSSGTLFYEQYF.

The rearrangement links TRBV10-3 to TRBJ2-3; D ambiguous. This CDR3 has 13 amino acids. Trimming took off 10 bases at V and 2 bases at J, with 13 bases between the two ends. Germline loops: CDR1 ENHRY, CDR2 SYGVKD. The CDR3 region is CAKPFQVTDTQYF. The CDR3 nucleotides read TGTGCCAAGCCCTTCCAGGTCACAGATACGCAGTATTTT.

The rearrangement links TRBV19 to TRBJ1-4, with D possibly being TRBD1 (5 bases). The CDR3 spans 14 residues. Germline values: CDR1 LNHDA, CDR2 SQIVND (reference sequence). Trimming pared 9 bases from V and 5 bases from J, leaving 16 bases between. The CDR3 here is CASRRSRENEKLFF. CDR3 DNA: TGTGCCAGCAGACGGAGCAGGGAAAATGAAAAACTGTTTTTT.

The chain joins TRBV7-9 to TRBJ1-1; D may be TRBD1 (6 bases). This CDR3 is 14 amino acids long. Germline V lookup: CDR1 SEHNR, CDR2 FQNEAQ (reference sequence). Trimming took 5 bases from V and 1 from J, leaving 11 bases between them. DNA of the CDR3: TGTGCCAGCAGCCCCCCGGGGGCGAACACTGAAGCTTTCTTT. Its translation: CASSPPGANTEAFF.

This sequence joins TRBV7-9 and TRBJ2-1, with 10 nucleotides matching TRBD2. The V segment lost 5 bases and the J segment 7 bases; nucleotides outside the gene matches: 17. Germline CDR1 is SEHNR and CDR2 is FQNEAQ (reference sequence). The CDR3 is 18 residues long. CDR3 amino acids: CASSPPWEAGGPRNEQFF. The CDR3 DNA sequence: TGTGCCAGCAGCCCACCCTGGGAAGCGGGAGGGCCTCGGAATGAGCAGTTCTTC.

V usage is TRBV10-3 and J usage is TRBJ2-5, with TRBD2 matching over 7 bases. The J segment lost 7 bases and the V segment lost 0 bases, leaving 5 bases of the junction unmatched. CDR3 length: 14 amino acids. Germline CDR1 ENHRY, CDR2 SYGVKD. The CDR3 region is CAISESLGGGTQYF. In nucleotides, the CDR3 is TGTGCCATCAGTGAGTCCCTCGGCGGGGGGACCCAGTACTTC.

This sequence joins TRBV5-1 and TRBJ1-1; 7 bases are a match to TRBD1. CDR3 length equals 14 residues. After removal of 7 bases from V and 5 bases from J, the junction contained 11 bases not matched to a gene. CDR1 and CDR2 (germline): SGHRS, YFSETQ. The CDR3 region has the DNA TGCGCCAGCGTAGGGGGCCGGGGGGAGACTGAAGCTTTCTTT. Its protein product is CASVGGRGETEAFF.

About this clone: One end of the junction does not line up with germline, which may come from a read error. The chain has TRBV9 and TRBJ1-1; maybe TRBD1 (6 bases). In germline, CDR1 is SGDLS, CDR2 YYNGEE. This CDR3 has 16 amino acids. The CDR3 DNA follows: TGTACCAGCAGCGTAGGGTGGGGGGCCATGAACACTGAAGCTTTCTTT. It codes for CTSSVGWGAMNTEAFF.

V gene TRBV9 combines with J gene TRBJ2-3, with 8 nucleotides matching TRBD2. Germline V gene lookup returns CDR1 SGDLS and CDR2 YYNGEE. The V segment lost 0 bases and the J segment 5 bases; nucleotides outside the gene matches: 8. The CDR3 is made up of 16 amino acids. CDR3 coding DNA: TGTGCCAGCAGCGTAGAGGAGCGGGAGTGGGAAGATACGCAGTATTTT. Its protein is CASSVEEREWEDTQYF.

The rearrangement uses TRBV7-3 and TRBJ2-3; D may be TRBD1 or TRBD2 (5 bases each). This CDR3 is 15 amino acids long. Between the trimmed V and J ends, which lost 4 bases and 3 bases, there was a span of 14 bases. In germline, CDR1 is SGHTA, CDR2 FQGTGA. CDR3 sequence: CASSSTRDLTDTQYF. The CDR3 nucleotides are TGTGCCAGCAGCTCGACGAGGGACCTTACAGATACGCAGTATTTT.

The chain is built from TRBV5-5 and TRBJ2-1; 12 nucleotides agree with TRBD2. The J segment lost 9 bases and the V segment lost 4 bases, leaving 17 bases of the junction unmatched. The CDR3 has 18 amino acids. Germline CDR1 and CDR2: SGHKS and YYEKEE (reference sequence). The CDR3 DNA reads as TGTGCCAGCAGCCCGGTCCCCACTAGCGGGGGGATCGGGGGTGAGCAGTTCTTC. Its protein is CASSPVPTSGGIGGEQFF.

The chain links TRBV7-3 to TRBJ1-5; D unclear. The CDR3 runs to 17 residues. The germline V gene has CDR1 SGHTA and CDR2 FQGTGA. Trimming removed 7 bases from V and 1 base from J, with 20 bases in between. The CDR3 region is CASKDRPPRESNQPQHF. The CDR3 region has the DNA TGTGCCAGCAAGGATCGTCCTCCGAGAGAGAGCAATCAGCCCCAGCATTTT. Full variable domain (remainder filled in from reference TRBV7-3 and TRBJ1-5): GAGVSQTPSNKVTEKGKYVELRCDPISGHTALYWYRQSLGQGPEFLIYFQGTGAADDSGLPNDRFFAVRPEGSVSTLKIQRTERGDSAVYLCASKDRPPRESNQPQHFGDGTRLSIL.

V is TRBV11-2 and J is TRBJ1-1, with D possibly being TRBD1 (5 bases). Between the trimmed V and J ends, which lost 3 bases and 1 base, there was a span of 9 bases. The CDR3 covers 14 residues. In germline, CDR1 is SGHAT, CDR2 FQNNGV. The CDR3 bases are TGTGCCAGCAGCTTTGGGGCAGGGAACACTGAAGCTTTCTTT. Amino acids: CASSFGAGNTEAFF.

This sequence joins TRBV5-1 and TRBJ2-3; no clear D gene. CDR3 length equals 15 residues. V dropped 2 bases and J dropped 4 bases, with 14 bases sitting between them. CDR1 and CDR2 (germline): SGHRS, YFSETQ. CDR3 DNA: TGCGCCAGCAGCTTCGCCGATATGGGCTCAGATACGCAGTATTTT. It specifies CASSFADMGSDTQYF.

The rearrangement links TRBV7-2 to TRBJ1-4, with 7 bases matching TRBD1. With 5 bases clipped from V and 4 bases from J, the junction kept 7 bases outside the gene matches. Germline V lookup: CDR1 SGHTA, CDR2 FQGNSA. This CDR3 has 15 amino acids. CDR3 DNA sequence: TGTGCCAGCAGCGACCGGGACAGACTTAATGAAAAACTGTTTTTT. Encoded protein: CASSDRDRLNEKLFF.